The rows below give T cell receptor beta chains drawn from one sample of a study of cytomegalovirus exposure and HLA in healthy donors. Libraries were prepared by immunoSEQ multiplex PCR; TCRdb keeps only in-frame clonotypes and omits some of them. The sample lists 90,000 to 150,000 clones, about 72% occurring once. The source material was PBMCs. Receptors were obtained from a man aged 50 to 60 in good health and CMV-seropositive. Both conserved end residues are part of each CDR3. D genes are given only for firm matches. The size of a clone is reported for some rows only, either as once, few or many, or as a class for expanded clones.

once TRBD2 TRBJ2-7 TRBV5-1 TGCGCCAGCAGCCGGGGAGGGACCTACGAGCAGTACTTC CASSRGGTYEQYF
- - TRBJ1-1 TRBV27 TGTGCCAGCAGTCAGGACACTGAAGCTTTCTTT CASSQDTEAFF
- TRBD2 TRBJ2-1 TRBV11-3 TGTGCCAGCAGGGGGGGGACTTCCTACAATGAGCAGTTCTTC CASRGGTSYNEQFF
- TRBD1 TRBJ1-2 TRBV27 TGTGCCAGCAGAGGTTATAGGGACAGGGGGAGCTATGGCTACGCCTTC CASRGYRDRGSYGYAF
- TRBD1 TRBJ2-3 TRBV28 TGTGCCAGCAGTCCGGGACAGCTGACAGGAGATACGCAGTATTTT CASSPGQLTGDTQYF
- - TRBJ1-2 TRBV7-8 TGTGCCAGCAGCTTAGCGACAAGGTCTTACGGCTACACCTTC CASSLATRSYGYTF
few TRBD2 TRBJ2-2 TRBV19 TGTGCCAGTAGACTAGCGGCCTTTCAAAAGCTGTTTTTT CASRLAAFQKLFF
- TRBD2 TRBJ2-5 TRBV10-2 TGCGCCAGCAGTGAGTCCGGGGGGTTTGAGACCCAGTACTTC CASSESGGFETQYF
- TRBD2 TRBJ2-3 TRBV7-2 TGTGCCAGCAGCTCTCTAGCGGGCAGCACAGATACGCAGTATTTT CASSSLAGSTDTQYF
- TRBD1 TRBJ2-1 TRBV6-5 TGTGCCAGCAGTTACTGGAGACAGGGGGCACATGAGCAGTTCTTC CASSYWRQGAHEQFF
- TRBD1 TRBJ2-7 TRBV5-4 TGTGCCAGCAGCTCGGGGACAGCCAAGGACGAGCAGTACTTC CASSSGTAKDEQYF
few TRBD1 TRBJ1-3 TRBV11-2 TGTGCCAGCAGCACTACAGGGGCCGCTGGAAACACCATATATTTT CASSTTGAAGNTIYF
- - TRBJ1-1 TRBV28 TGTGCCAGCAGTCAACAGGGAACAAACACTGAAGCTTTCTTT CASSQQGTNTEAFF
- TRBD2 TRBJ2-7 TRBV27 TGTGCCAGCAGTCCCCTCGACCCCAGCGGGAGGAAGTACGAGCAGTACTTC CASSPLDPSGRKYEQYF
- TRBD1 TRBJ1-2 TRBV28 TGTGCCAGCAGTTTAAACAGGGGGCGAGGCTACACCTTC CASSLNRGRGYTF
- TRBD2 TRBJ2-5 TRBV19 TGTGCCAGTAGTCCGGGACTAGCGGGGGGGCGGGAGACCCAGTACTTC CASSPGLAGGRETQYF
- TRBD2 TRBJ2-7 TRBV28 TGTGCCAGCAGTGTCCGTAGCGGGCCCTCCTACGAGCAGTACTTC CASSVRSGPSYEQYF
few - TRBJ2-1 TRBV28 TGTGCCAGCAGTTTAGTTACATCGGAGCAGTTCTTC CASSLVTSEQFF
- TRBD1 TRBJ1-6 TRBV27 TGTGCCAGCAGTTCCCGGGACAGGGGGCTGAGGAATTCACCCCTCCACTTT CASSSRDRGLRNSPLHF
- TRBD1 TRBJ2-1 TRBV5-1 TGCGCCAGCAGCTTGGTCTATGGTACAGGGGGTGAGCAGTTCTTC CASSLVYGTGGEQFF
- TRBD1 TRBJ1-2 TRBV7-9 TGTGCCAGCAGCTTACCTACAGGGGGCACGGGCTATGGCTACACCTTC CASSLPTGGTGYGYTF
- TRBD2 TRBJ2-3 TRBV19 TGTGCCAGTGTCCTATCGTATAGAGCGGGAGGGGGGACAGATACGCAGTATTTT CASVLSYRAGGGTDTQYF
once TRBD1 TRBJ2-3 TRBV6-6 TGTGCCAGCAGTTACCCGGGACAGACTCCCACAGATACGCAGTATTTT CASSYPGQTPTDTQYF
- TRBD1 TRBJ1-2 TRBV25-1 TGTGCCAGCAGTGAACCGGGACAGGGGACATATGGCTACACCTTC CASSEPGQGTYGYTF
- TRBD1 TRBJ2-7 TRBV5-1 TGCGCCAGCAGCAAGGACAGGGTCGAGCAGTACTTC CASSKDRVEQYF
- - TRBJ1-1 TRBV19 TGTGCCAGTAGTAGGGACACCAACACTGAAGCTTTCTTT CASSRDTNTEAFF
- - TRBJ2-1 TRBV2 TGTGCCAGCAGTGAAGCTACAGGGAGCTCCTACAATGAGCAGTTCTTC CASSEATGSSYNEQFF
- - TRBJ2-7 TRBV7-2 TGTGCCAGCAGCCGAGGAGGGAAGACCCTCTACGAGCAGTACTTC CASSRGGKTLYEQYF
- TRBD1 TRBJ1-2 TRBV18 TGTGCCAGCTCACCACTCGGGACAGGCGGGGATTTGTCTGGCTACACCTTC CASSPLGTGGDLSGYTF
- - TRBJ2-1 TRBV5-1 TGCGCCAGCAACATCCAGGGGAGCAGTGAGCAGTTCTTC CASNIQGSSEQFF
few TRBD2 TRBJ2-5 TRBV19 TGTGCCAGTATTGGGCTAGCGGGGGGCCAAGAGACCCAGTACTTC CASIGLAGGQETQYF
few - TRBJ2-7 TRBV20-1 TGCAGTGCTACGGAGGCGGACGAGCAGTACTTC CSATEADEQYF